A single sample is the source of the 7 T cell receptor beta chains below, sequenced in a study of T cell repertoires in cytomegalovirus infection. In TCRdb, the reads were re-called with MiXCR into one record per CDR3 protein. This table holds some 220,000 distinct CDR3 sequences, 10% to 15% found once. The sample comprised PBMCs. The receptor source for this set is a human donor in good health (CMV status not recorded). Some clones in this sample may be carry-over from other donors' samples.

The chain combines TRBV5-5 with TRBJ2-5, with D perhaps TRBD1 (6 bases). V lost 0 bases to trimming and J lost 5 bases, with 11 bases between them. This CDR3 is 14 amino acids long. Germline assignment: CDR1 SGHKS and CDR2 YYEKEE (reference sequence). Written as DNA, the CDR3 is TGTGCCAGCAGCTTGGTGCCTCAGGGGGAGACCCAGTACTTC. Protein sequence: CASSLVPQGETQYF. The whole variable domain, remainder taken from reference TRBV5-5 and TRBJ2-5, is DAGVTQSPTHLIKTRGQQVTLRCSPISGHKSVSWYQQVLGQGPQFIFQYYEKEERGRGNFPDRFSARQFPNYSSELNVNALLLGDSALYLCASSLVPQGETQYFGPGTRLLVL.

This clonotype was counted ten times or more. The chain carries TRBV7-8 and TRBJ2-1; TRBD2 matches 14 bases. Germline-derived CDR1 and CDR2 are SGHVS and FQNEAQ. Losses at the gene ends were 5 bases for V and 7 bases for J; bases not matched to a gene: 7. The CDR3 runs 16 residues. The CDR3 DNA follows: TGTGCCAGCAGCCCCCGACTAGCGGGGGGGGGGAATGAGCAGTTCTTC. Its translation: CASSPRLAGGGNEQFF.

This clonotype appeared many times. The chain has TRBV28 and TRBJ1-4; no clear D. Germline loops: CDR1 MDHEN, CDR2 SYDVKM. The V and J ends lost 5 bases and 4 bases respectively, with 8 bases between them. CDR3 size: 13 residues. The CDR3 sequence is CASSEEGNEKLFF. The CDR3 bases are TGTGCCAGCAGTGAAGAGGGTAATGAAAAACTGTTTTTT.

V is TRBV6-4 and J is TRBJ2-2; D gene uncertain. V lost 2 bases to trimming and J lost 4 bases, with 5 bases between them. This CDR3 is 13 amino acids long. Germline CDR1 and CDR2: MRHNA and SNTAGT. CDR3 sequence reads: CASSDQVTGELFF. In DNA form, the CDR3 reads TGTGCCAGCAGTGACCAGGTCACCGGGGAGCTGTTTTTT.

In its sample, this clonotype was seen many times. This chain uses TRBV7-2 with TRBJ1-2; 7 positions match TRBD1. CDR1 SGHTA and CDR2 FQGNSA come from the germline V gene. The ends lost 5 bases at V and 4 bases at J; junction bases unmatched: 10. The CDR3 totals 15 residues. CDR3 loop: CASSINRGGSYGYTF. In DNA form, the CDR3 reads TGTGCCAGCAGCATTAACAGGGGAGGGAGCTATGGCTACACCTTC.

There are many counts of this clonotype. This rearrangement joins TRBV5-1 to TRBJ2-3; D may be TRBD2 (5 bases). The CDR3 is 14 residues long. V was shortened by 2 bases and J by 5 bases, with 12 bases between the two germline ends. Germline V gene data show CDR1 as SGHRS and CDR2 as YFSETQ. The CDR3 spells CASSLEGVVDTQYF. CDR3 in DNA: TGCGCCAGCAGCTTAGAGGGAGTGGTAGATACGCAGTATTTT. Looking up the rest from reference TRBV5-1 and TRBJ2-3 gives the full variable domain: KAGVTQTPRYLIKTRGQQVTLSCSPISGHRSVSWYQQTPGQGLQFLFEYFSETQRNKGNFPGRFSGRQFSNSRSEMNVSTLELGDSALYLCASSLEGVVDTQYFGPGTRLTVL.

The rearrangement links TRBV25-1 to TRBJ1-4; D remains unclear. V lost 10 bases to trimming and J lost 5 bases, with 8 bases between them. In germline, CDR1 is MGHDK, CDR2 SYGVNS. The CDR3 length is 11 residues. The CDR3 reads CAKGANEKLFF. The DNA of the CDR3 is TGTGCCAAGGGCGCCAATGAAAAACTGTTTTTT.